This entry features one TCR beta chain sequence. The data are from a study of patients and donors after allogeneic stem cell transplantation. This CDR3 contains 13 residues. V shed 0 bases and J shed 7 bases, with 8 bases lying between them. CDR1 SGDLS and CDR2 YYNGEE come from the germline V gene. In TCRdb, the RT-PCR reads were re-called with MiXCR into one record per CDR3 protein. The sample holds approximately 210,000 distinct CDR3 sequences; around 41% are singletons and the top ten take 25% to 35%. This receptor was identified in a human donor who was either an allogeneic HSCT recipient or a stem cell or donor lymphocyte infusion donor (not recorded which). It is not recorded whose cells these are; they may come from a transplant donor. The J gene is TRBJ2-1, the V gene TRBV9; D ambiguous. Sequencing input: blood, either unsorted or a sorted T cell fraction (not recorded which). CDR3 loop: CASSVAHENEQFF. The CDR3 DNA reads TGTGCCAGCAGCGTAGCTCACGAGAATGAGCAGTTCTTC.